Presented here are 16 T cell receptor beta chains from one specimen sequenced in a study of cytomegalovirus exposure and HLA in healthy donors. The PCR was carried out with 60 Vbeta primers and 13 Jbeta primers. TCRdb's copy holds only in-frame clones and misses some; the assay was immunoSEQ multiplex PCR. The table shows 110,000 to 150,000 clones, with 60% to 80% occurring only once. Input material: PBMCs. The receptors were sampled from a male donor in good health and CMV-seronegative.

The rearrangement uses TRBV7-6 and TRBJ1-5; 8 nucleotides align to TRBD1. CDR1 SGHVS and CDR2 FNYEAQ come from the germline V gene. Trimming took 3 bases from V and 2 from J; bases not matched to a gene: 3. This CDR3 has 15 amino acids. The chain's CDR3 is CASSFGQGGNQPQHF. The CDR3 DNA is TGTGCCAGCAGCTTCGGACAGGGTGGCAATCAGCCCCAGCATTTT.

This clone was counted between two and nine times. V gene TRBV28 combines with J gene TRBJ2-7, with TRBD1 matching over 7 bases. Trimming at V came to 3 bases and at J to 2 bases, leaving 4 bases not matched to a gene. The CDR3 length is 14 residues. Germline values: CDR1 MDHEN, CDR2 SYDVKM. The CDR3 coding sequence is TGTGCCAGCAGTTTCTCGACAGGGCCCTACGAGCAGTACTTC. It codes for CASSFSTGPYEQYF.

With respect to this clone: One end of the junction is discordant with germline, which a read error may explain. V is TRBV6-1 and J is TRBJ2-6, with D maybe TRBD1 (5 bases). This CDR3 is 17 amino acids long. CDR1 is MNHNS, CDR2 SASEGT, per germline. For the CDR3, the DNA is TGTGCCAGCAGTGAAGCGATCAGAAGCTCTGGGGCCAACGGCCTGACTTTC. It specifies CASSEAIRSSGANGLTF.

This clone was seen a single time. The chain employs TRBV7-2 and TRBJ2-1; 9 positions match TRBD2. The CDR3 is made up of 16 amino acids. Unmatched junction bases numbered 9, after V lost 2 bases and J lost 7 bases. Looked up from germline, CDR1 is SGHTA and CDR2 is FQGNSA. CDR3 DNA sequence: TGTGCCAGCAGCTTACAGGCGGGGGGGCCGCGGAATGAGCAGTTCTTC. This codes for CASSLQAGGPRNEQFF.

The gene calls are TRBV9 and TRBJ2-1; no definite D call. V was clipped by 0 bases and J by 6 bases, with 7 bases between them. Germline assignment: CDR1 SGDLS and CDR2 YYNGEE. This CDR3 has 13 amino acids. CDR3 loop: CASSVVTSNEQFF. For the CDR3, the DNA is TGTGCCAGCAGCGTAGTAACCAGCAATGAGCAGTTCTTC.

The CDR3 is CASSQTMTPPQGHEQYF. DNA of the CDR3: TGCGCCAGCAGCCAAACAATGACCCCCCCACAGGGGCACGAGCAGTACTTC. The V call is TRBV4-1, the J call TRBJ2-7, with 7 positions matching TRBD1. Germline lookup yields CDR1 MGHRA and CDR2 YSYEKL. The V and J ends lost 2 bases and 5 bases, in that order; junction bases with no gene match: 15. The CDR3 covers 17 residues.

The V call is TRBV7-8, the J call TRBJ2-6; 7 nucleotides match TRBD2. CDR1 and CDR2 (germline): SGHVS, FQNEAQ. V lost 0 bases, J lost 0 bases, and 5 bases stayed unmatched. The CDR3 totals 18 residues. For the CDR3, the DNA is TGTGCCAGCAGCTTAGCTGGGGGGAGGGCCTCTGGGGCCAACGTCCTGACTTTC. Encoded protein: CASSLAGGRASGANVLTF.

This clone was recorded a few times. The chain recombines TRBV6-1 with TRBJ2-1; D not resolved. CDR1 is MNHNS and CDR2 is SASEGT in the germline V gene. The length of the CDR3 is 12 residues. V was shortened by 1 base and J by 10 bases, with 8 bases between the two germline ends. CDR3 bases: TGTGCCAGCAGTGAAGTGGGCTACGAGCAGTTCTTC. Translating it yields CASSEVGYEQFF.

Points on this clone: This specimen includes other DNA sequences encoding the same CDR3. The genes are TRBV5-1 and TRBJ1-1; 9 bases match TRBD1. The CDR3 consists of 15 residues. The J segment lost 1 base and the V segment lost 3 bases, leaving 4 bases of the junction unmatched. Germline CDR1 SGHRS, CDR2 YFSETQ. The CDR3 here is CASSSRTGANTEAFF. The CDR3 coding sequence is TGCGCCAGCAGCTCAAGGACAGGGGCGAACACTGAAGCTTTCTTT.

The rearrangement joins TRBV18 to TRBJ2-6, with TRBD1 matching 9 bases. The V segment lost 4 bases and the J segment 1 base; nucleotides outside the gene matches: 5. This CDR3 is 17 amino acids long. Germline CDR1 and CDR2: KGHSH and LQKENI. The CDR3 loop is CASSRPGQGSGANVLTF. The CDR3 nucleotides are TGTGCCAGCTCACGGCCGGGACAGGGTTCTGGGGCCAACGTCCTGACTTTC.

The chain couples TRBV7-8 to TRBJ1-1, with 9 bases identical to TRBD1. This CDR3 region has 16 residues. The germline CDR1 and CDR2 sequences are SGHVS and FQNEAQ. Germline trimming cut 2 bases from V and 10 bases from J; bases unmatched to any gene: 14. CDR3 region: CASSLPQKGTGRLAFF. For the CDR3, the DNA is TGTGCCAGCAGCTTACCTCAAAAAGGGACAGGGAGGTTAGCTTTCTTT.

This clone was counted once. The gene calls are TRBV7-2 and TRBJ1-2; TRBD1 matches at 8 bases. The CDR3 has 16 amino acids. Germline-derived CDR1 and CDR2 are SGHTA and FQGNSA. With 4 bases clipped from V and 0 bases from J, the junction kept 7 bases outside the gene matches. CDR3 DNA: TGTGCCAGCAGCTCCGGGGGGACAGGAACTAACTATGGCTACACCTTC. Its translation is CASSSGGTGTNYGYTF.

CDR3 protein: CASSPGGTGSYEQYF. The CDR3 coding sequence is TGTGCCAGCAGCCCAGGCGGGACAGGGTCCTACGAGCAGTACTTC. The rearrangement links TRBV6-1 to TRBJ2-7; TRBD1 aligns across 9 bases. Trimming took 6 bases from V and 1 from J; bases not matched to a gene: 7. The CDR3 spans 15 residues. From germline, CDR1 is MNHNS and CDR2 SASEGT.

There are a few counts of this clone. The gene calls are TRBV14 and TRBJ2-1; 11 bases line up with TRBD2. Germline V CDR1 and CDR2: SGHDN, FVKESK. There are 15 residues in the CDR3. V trimming: 6 bases; J trimming: 5 bases; junction bases outside the gene matches: 6. CDR3 residues: CASRAPGLADNEQFF. In DNA form, the CDR3 reads TGTGCCAGCAGAGCGCCGGGACTAGCGGACAATGAGCAGTTCTTC.

This chain connects TRBV9 to TRBJ2-1; D remains ambiguous. Between the trimmed V and J ends, which lost 0 bases and 0 bases, there was a span of 7 bases. Germline loops: CDR1 SGDLS, CDR2 YYNGEE. This CDR3 is 15 amino acids long. Here the CDR3 DNA reads TGTGCCAGCAGCGTAGATGAGATCTCCTACAATGAGCAGTTCTTC. Translation: CASSVDEISYNEQFF.

This sequence joins TRBV2 and TRBJ1-2; 11 bases align to TRBD1. Germline-derived CDR1 and CDR2 are SNHLY and FYNNEI. Trimming cost V 1 base and J 4 bases; bases outside gene matches: 2. This CDR3 contains 15 residues. The CDR3 here is CASSEGTGGGYGYTF. CDR3 nucleotides: TGTGCCAGCAGTGAAGGGACAGGGGGCGGCTATGGCTACACCTTC.